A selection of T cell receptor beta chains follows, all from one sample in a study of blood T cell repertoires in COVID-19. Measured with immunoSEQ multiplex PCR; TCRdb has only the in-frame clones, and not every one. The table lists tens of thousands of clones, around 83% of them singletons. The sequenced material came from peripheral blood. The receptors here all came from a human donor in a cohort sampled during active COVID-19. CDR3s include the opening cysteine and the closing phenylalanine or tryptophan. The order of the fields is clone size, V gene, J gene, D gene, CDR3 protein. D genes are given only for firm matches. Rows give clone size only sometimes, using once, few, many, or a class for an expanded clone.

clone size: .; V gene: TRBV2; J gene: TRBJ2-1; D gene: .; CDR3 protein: CASSVNSLNEQFF
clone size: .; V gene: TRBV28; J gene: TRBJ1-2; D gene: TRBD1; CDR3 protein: CASRTTGQGWGYTF
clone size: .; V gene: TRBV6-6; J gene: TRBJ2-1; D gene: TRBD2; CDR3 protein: CASSGSGTSSGTEQFF
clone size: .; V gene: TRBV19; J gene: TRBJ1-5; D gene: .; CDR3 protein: CASSIRGIGNQPQHF
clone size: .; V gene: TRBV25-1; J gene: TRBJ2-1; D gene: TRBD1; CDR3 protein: CASKRGLNEQFF
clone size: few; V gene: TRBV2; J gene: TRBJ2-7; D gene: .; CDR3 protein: CASRAGVDEQYF
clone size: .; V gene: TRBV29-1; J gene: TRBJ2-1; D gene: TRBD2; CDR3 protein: CSVDAGGYNEQFF
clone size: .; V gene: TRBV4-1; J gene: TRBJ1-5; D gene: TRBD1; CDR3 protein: CASSQEGGTGNSNQPQHF
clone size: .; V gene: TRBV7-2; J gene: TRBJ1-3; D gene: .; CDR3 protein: CASSLVPRPGSSGNTIYF
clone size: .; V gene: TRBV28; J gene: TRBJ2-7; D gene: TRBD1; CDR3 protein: CASTRTGIYEQYF
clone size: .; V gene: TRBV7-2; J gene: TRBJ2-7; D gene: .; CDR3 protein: CASSFTGVSYEQYF
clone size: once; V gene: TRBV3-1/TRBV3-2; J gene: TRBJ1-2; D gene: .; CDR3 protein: CASSQDPGLKGDYGYTF
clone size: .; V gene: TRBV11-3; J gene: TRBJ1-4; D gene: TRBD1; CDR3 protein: CASSSTRMGDRERDDEKLFF
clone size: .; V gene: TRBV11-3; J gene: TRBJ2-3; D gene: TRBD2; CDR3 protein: CASSPGSSGGVGADTQYF
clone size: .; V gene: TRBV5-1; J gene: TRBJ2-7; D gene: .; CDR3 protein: CASSSPGGSVYEQYF
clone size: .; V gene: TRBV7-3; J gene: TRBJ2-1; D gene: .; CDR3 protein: CASSPMGDTYNEQFF
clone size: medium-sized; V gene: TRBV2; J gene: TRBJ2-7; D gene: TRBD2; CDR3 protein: CASSEAGGGLTEQYF
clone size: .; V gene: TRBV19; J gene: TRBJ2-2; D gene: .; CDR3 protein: CASSMSQGSTGELFF
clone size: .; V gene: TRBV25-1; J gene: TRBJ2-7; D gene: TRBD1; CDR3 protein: CASSERGQASYEQYF
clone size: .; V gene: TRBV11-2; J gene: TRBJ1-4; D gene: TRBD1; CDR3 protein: CASSPGQGMQLFF
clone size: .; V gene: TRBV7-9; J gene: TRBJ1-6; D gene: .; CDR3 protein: CASSSMTDNSPLHF
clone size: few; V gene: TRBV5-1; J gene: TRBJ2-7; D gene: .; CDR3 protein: CASSPSVTRTYEQYF
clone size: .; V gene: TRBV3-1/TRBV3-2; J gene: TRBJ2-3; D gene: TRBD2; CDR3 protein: CASSHGGAGLTDTQYF
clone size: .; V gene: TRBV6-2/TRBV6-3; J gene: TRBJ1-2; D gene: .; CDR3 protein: CASSYLSSGGNTF
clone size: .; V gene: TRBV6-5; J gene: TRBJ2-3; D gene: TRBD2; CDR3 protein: CASTRTSGITDTQYF
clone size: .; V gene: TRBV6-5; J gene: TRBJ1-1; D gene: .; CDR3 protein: CASSYGADTEAFF
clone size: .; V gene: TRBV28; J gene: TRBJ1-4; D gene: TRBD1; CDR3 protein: CASSFRTGELVKLFF
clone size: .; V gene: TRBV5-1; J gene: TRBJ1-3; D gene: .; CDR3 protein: CASSFSWGSGNTIYF
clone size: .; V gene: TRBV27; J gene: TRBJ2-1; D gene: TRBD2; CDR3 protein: CASSLTSGPYNEQFF
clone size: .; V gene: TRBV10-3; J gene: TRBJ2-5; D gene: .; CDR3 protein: CAIRAGDGKETQYF
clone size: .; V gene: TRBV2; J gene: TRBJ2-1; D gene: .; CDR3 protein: CASSRGSSYNEQFF
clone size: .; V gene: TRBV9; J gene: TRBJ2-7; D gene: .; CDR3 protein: CASSVSWDSSYEQYF
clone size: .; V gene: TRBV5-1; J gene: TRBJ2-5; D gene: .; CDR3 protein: CASSLWAGQETQYF
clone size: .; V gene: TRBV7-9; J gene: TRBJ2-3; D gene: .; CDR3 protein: CASSTRLPRRDTQYF
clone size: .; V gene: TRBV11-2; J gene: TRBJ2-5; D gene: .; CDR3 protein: CASSLDEGVQTQYF
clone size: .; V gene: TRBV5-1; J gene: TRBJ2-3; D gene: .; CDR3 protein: CASSLVPAGAADTQYF
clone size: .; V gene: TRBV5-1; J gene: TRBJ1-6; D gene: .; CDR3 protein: CASSLDRRHSPLHF
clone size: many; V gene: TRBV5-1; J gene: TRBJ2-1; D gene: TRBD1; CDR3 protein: CASSLEGTDYNEQFF
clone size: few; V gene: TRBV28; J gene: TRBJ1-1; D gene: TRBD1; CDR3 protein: CASSFTGDTEAFF
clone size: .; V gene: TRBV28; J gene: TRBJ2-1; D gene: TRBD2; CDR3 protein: CASTPGTSGYNEQFF
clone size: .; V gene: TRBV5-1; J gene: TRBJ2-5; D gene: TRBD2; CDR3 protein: CASRTSGTGTQYF